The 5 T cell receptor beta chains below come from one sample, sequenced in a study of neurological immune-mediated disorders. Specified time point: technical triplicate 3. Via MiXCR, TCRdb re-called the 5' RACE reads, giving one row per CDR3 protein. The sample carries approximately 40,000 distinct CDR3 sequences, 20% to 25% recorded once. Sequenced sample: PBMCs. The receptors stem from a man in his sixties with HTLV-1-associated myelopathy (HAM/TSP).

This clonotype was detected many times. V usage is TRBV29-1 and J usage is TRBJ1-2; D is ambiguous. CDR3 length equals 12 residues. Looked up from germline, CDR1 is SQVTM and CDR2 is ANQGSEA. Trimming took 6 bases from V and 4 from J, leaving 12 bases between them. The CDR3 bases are TGCAGCGTACTGGCAGGCCTCTATGGCTACACCTTC. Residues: CSVLAGLYGYTF.

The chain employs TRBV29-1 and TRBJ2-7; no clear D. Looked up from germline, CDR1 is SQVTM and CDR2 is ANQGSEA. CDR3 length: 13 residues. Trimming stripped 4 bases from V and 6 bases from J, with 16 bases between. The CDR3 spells CSVVGSGAGEQYF. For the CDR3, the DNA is TGCAGCGTTGTAGGGTCTGGAGCAGGCGAGCAGTACTTC.

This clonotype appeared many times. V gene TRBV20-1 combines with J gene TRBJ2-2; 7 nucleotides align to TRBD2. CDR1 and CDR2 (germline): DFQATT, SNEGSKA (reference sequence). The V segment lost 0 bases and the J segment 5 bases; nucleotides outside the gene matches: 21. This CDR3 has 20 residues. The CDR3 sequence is CSARDTWRGGGSGGTGELFF. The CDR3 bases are TGCAGTGCTAGAGATACCTGGCGAGGTGGCGGGAGTGGGGGGACCGGGGAGCTGTTTTTT.

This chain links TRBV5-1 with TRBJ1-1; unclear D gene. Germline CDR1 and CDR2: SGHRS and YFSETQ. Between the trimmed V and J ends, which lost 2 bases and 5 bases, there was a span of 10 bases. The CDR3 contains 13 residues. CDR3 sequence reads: CASSFRGRTEAFF. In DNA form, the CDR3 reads TGCGCCAGCAGCTTCAGAGGACGAACTGAAGCTTTCTTT.

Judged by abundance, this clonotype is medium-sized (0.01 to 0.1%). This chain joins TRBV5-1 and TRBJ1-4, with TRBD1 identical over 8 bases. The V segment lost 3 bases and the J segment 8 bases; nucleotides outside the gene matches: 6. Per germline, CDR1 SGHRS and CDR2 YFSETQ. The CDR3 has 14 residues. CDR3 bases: TGCGCCAGCAGCTGGGGGACAGGAGAAGAAAAACTGTTTTTT. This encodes CASSWGTGEEKLFF.